Listed below are T cell receptor beta chains from one sample, sequenced in a study of T cell repertoires in cytomegalovirus infection. TCRdb reprocessed the reads via MiXCR and lists one record per CDR3 protein. The sample comprises almost 300,000 distinct CDR3 sequences, approximately 10% of which are singletons, and approximately 2.4% rests with the top ten. Sequenced material: PBMCs. Every receptor here comes from a human donor in good health (CMV status not recorded). Some clones in this sample may be carry-over from other donors' samples. CDR3s include the opening cysteine and the closing phenylalanine or tryptophan. The D gene is left open where the match is weak. Size is stated for part of the rows, as once, few or many counts, or as a class when the clone is expanded.

D gene: TRBD2; clone size: few; V gene: TRBV29-1; J gene: TRBJ2-1; CDR3 protein: CSAIPGLAGGSYNEQFF; CDR3 DNA: TGCAGCGCGATCCCGGGACTAGCGGGGGGGTCCTACAATGAGCAGTTCTTC
D gene: TRBD1; clone size: -; V gene: TRBV20-1; J gene: TRBJ2-2; CDR3 protein: CSAPTGSYTGELFF; CDR3 DNA: TGCAGTGCACCGACAGGGAGTTACACCGGGGAGCTGTTTTTT
D gene: -; clone size: -; V gene: TRBV29-1; J gene: TRBJ2-2; CDR3 protein: CSVDEDSNGELFF; CDR3 DNA: TGCAGCGTTGACGAGGATTCGAACGGAGAGCTGTTTTTT
D gene: TRBD2; clone size: -; V gene: TRBV19; J gene: TRBJ2-3; CDR3 protein: CASFGAGGQRTDTQYF; CDR3 DNA: TGTGCCAGTTTTGGGGCGGGGGGGCAAAGGACAGATACGCAGTATTTT
D gene: -; clone size: many; V gene: TRBV20-1; J gene: TRBJ2-3; CDR3 protein: CSARENARTDTQYF; CDR3 DNA: TGCAGTGCTAGAGAGAACGCCCGCACAGATACGCAGTATTTT
D gene: -; clone size: few; V gene: TRBV29-1; J gene: TRBJ2-1; CDR3 protein: CSVDIFEEQFF; CDR3 DNA: TGCAGCGTTGACATATTCGAGGAGCAGTTCTTC
D gene: TRBD2; clone size: -; V gene: TRBV6-2/TRBV6-3; J gene: TRBJ2-5; CDR3 protein: CASSYSGLARGQETQYF; CDR3 DNA: TGTGCCAGCAGTTACTCCGGACTAGCGAGGGGGCAAGAGACCCAGTACTTC
D gene: -; clone size: many; V gene: TRBV19; J gene: TRBJ1-2; CDR3 protein: CASTPYVGGRNHGYTF; CDR3 DNA: TGTGCCAGTACCCCTTATGTCGGGGGGCGGAATCATGGCTACACCTTC
D gene: -; clone size: many; V gene: TRBV7-9; J gene: TRBJ1-1; CDR3 protein: CASSPTVTGLNTEAFF; CDR3 DNA: TGTGCCAGCAGCCCGACCGTGACAGGATTGAACACTGAAGCTTTCTTT
D gene: TRBD1; clone size: many; V gene: TRBV12-3/TRBV12-4; J gene: TRBJ1-3; CDR3 protein: CASSPRDSYGRNTIYF; CDR3 DNA: TGTGCCAGCAGTCCCCGGGACAGCTATGGGAGAAACACCATATATTTT
D gene: -; clone size: many; V gene: TRBV18; J gene: TRBJ1-5; CDR3 protein: CASSPESGNQPQHF; CDR3 DNA: TGTGCCAGCTCACCTGAATCGGGAAATCAGCCCCAGCATTTT
D gene: TRBD1; clone size: few; V gene: TRBV20-1; J gene: TRBJ1-6; CDR3 protein: CSALENRGFNRSPLHF; CDR3 DNA: TGCAGTGCGCTAGAAAACAGGGGTTTTAATCGTTCACCCCTCCACTTT
D gene: TRBD1; clone size: many; V gene: TRBV29-1; J gene: TRBJ1-1; CDR3 protein: CSVTDTGANTEAFF; CDR3 DNA: TGCAGCGTCACGGATACAGGGGCGAACACTGAAGCTTTCTTT
D gene: TRBD1; clone size: few; V gene: TRBV28; J gene: TRBJ1-5; CDR3 protein: CASSGRRGRGSGNQPQHF; CDR3 DNA: TGTGCCAGCAGTGGGCGCAGGGGGCGGGGATCGGGCAATCAGCCCCAGCATTTT
D gene: -; clone size: -; V gene: TRBV5-3; J gene: TRBJ1-1; CDR3 protein: CASSPGFNTKAFF; CDR3 DNA: TGTGCCAGCAGCCCAGGATTTAACACTAAAGCTTTCTTT
D gene: -; clone size: many; V gene: TRBV7-6; J gene: TRBJ2-1; CDR3 protein: CASSFTGASPNEQFF; CDR3 DNA: TGTGCCAGCAGTTTTACCGGGGCCTCCCCCAATGAGCAGTTCTTC
D gene: -; clone size: many; V gene: TRBV7-2; J gene: TRBJ1-1; CDR3 protein: CASISFPQGPTEAFF; CDR3 DNA: TGTGCCAGCATCTCTTTCCCTCAGGGCCCCACTGAAGCTTTCTTT
D gene: TRBD1; clone size: many; V gene: TRBV23-1; J gene: TRBJ1-2; CDR3 protein: CASSQPGQGAIDYGYTF; CDR3 DNA: TGCGCCAGCAGTCAACCGGGACAGGGGGCGATCGACTATGGCTACACCTTC
D gene: -; clone size: many; V gene: TRBV4-1; J gene: TRBJ1-5; CDR3 protein: CASSQDVGISNQPQHF; CDR3 DNA: TGCGCCAGCAGCCAAGACGTTGGAATCAGCAATCAGCCCCAGCATTTT
D gene: -; clone size: many; V gene: TRBV4-1; J gene: TRBJ2-2; CDR3 protein: CASSRTALFRTGELFF; CDR3 DNA: TGCGCCAGCAGCCGAACTGCCCTGTTTAGGACCGGGGAGCTGTTTTTT
D gene: TRBD2; clone size: few; V gene: TRBV20-1; J gene: TRBJ2-7; CDR3 protein: CSASRTSGGAYEQYF; CDR3 DNA: TGCAGTGCTTCGAGGACTAGCGGGGGGGCCTACGAGCAGTACTTC
D gene: -; clone size: few; V gene: TRBV4-1; J gene: TRBJ2-2; CDR3 protein: CASSRPLQGSNTGELFF; CDR3 DNA: TGCGCCAGCAGCCGGCCCTTACAGGGCTCGAACACCGGGGAGCTGTTTTTT
D gene: -; clone size: many; V gene: TRBV12-5; J gene: TRBJ2-5; CDR3 protein: CASGLVLGRNSQETQYF; CDR3 DNA: TGTGCTAGTGGTTTGGTACTGGGGCGTAATTCACAAGAGACCCAGTACTTC
D gene: -; clone size: many; V gene: TRBV6-2/TRBV6-3; J gene: TRBJ1-2; CDR3 protein: CASSYSTGGSRDGYTF; CDR3 DNA: TGTGCCAGCAGTTACTCCACAGGAGGCTCTCGGGACGGCTACACCTTC
D gene: -; clone size: many; V gene: TRBV27; J gene: TRBJ2-7; CDR3 protein: CASSLKVGAPYEQYF; CDR3 DNA: TGTGCCAGCAGTTTGAAGGTGGGGGCCCCCTACGAGCAGTACTTC
D gene: -; clone size: many; V gene: TRBV7-2; J gene: TRBJ1-1; CDR3 protein: CASSLARKSEAFF; CDR3 DNA: TGTGCCAGCAGCTTAGCGAGAAAATCCGAAGCTTTCTTT
D gene: TRBD2; clone size: many; V gene: TRBV6-6; J gene: TRBJ2-5; CDR3 protein: CASSYSRSSGPQETQYF; CDR3 DNA: TGTGCCAGCAGTTACTCGAGATCTAGCGGGCCCCAAGAGACCCAGTACTTC
D gene: TRBD1; clone size: many; V gene: TRBV12-3/TRBV12-4; J gene: TRBJ2-3; CDR3 protein: CASSHRTGRPDTQYF; CDR3 DNA: TGTGCCAGCAGTCACCGGACAGGGAGGCCAGATACGCAGTATTTT
D gene: TRBD1; clone size: -; V gene: TRBV6-2/TRBV6-3; J gene: TRBJ1-1; CDR3 protein: CASSPLLRSTGANTEAFF; CDR3 DNA: TGTGCCAGCAGCCCCCTTCTACGTTCGACAGGGGCGAACACTGAAGCTTTCTTT
D gene: TRBD1; clone size: few; V gene: TRBV29-1; J gene: TRBJ1-3; CDR3 protein: CSYRDRASGNTIYF; CDR3 DNA: TGCAGCTACCGGGACAGGGCCTCTGGAAACACCATATATTTT
D gene: -; clone size: few; V gene: TRBV5-1; J gene: TRBJ1-4; CDR3 protein: CASSSHLDSRNEKLFF; CDR3 DNA: TGCGCCAGCAGCTCCCATTTAGACAGTCGGAATGAAAAACTGTTTTTT
D gene: -; clone size: many; V gene: TRBV7-6; J gene: TRBJ2-1; CDR3 protein: CASSSGVGAGNNEQFF; CDR3 DNA: TGTGCCAGCAGCTCCGGAGTGGGGGCCGGTAACAATGAGCAGTTCTTC
D gene: -; clone size: many; V gene: TRBV7-2; J gene: TRBJ1-5; CDR3 protein: CASSLRQDQPQHF; CDR3 DNA: TGTGCCAGCAGCCTCCGACAGGATCAGCCCCAGCATTTT